This T cell receptor (beta chain) was found in a study of blood T cell repertoires in COVID-19. Study background: The United States, Italy and Spain supplied acute and convalescent COVID-19 samples. Sources were T cells, B-cell-depleted T cells, or PBMCs; the material itself was cDNA or gDNA.

Original analysis: Amplified reference gene primers provided the basis for estimating nucleated cell counts. Produced via immunoSEQ multiplex PCR; TCRdb's table is partial and in-frame only. V and J calls and clone size come straight from that table; D and trimming were deduced from the DNA. This sample has under 350,000 clones, with over 65% found just once. The V and J ends lost 6 bases and 8 bases respectively, with 16 bases between them. The CDR3 runs to 13 residues. Germline V gene lookup returns CDR1 MNHNS and CDR2 SASEGT. The chain employs TRBV6-1 and TRBJ1-2; TRBD1 is a possible D gene (5 bases). Sequencing was carried out using peripheral blood. The sequence was obtained from a man in his 60s who had recovered from COVID-19. The CDR3 DNA follows: TGTGCCAGCAGGCCCCGCGGGACCGGAGGCTACACCTTC. Translating gives CASRPRGTGGYTF.